This T cell receptor beta chain comes out of a study of blood T cell repertoires in COVID-19. CDR3 length equals 16 residues. V was trimmed by 10 bases and J by 4 bases, leaving 24 bases between them. Germline V lookup: CDR1 KGHDR, CDR2 SFDVKD. Assay used: immunoSEQ multiplex PCR; TCRdb lists only in-frame clones, some missing. The table includes 150,000 or so clones, about four fifths detected once. Sequenced: PBMCs or T cells enriched from blood (not recorded which). This sequence joins TRBV24-1 and TRBJ1-2; tentatively, D is TRBD1 (6 bases). This clonotype was obtained from a woman aged 45 to 65 in a cohort exposed to, infected with or recovered from COVID-19 (not recorded which). The CDR3 DNA reads TGTGCCACAGCTCCGAAGGGGACATCCCTATTCTATGGCTACACCTTC. Residues: CATAPKGTSLFYGYTF.